A single TCR beta chain is shown here with its context. Antigen specificity is unknown. The ends were cut back, 2 bases at V and 1 base at J, with 8 bases in the middle. This CDR3 is built from 14 residues. CDR1 and CDR2 from the germline V gene are MNHEY and SMNVEV (reference sequence). The data stem from a study of somatic mutations in cytotoxic T cells in rheumatoid arthritis. The overall study: Sorting by flow gave nearly 100% purity for some V beta antibody-stained T-cell populations, including V beta1+ cells sequenced for TCRB.

The control group consisted of around 19 healthy blood donors, whose median age was roughly 53 years (range roughly 20-75) and of whom 45% to 70% were female. Both CD4+ and CD8+ cells were separated through positive magnetic bead selection, and their purity was verified using flow cytometry. Study outcomes and limitations: Greater age accompanied higher CD8+ clonality in rheumatoid arthritis patients, a pattern that was absent in healthy controls.

The protocol was immunoSEQ multiplex PCR, while the TCRdb copy is restricted to in-frame clones and leaves out a portion. The sample holds around 12,000 clones, 80% seen once. The source is a man aged 50 to 59 in good health. Source material: CD8+ T cells sorted from blood. This chain uses TRBV27 with TRBJ1-2; D unclear. CDR3 sequence (DNA): TGTGCCAGCAGTTTACGCCCGGATAACTATGGCTACACCTTC. Encoded protein: CASSLRPDNYGYTF.